Below are 25 T cell receptor beta chains sequenced from a single sample in a study of response to subunit inactivated influenza vaccine. Using its own MiXCR run on the RT-PCR reads, TCRdb lists one record per CDR3 protein. The sample includes around 850,000 distinct CDR3 sequences, approximately 18% seen only once; the top ten take about a tenth. The sample was PBMCs from blood, taken 4 to 6 days after vaccination. These TCRs come from a man aged 50 to 59 who received an inactivated influenza vaccine.

This chain links TRBV10-3 with TRBJ2-1, with 7 bases matching TRBD1. CDR1 ENHRY and CDR2 SYGVKD come from the germline V gene. The CDR3 totals 15 residues. Losses at the gene ends were 10 bases for V and 0 bases for J; bases not matched to a gene: 9. CDR3 amino acids: CASDRAGSSYNEQFF. CDR3 bases: TGTGCCAGCGACAGGGCTGGTAGCTCCTACAATGAGCAGTTCTTC.

This clonotype was recorded many times. The V gene is TRBV12-3 or TRBV12-4, the J gene TRBJ2-5; tentative D call: TRBD2 (6 bases). The V end lost 5 bases, the J end lost 1 base, and 17 bases lay between the germline ends. CDR3 length equals 16 residues. The CDR3 region is CASSPDRGITQETQYF. CDR3 in DNA: TGTGCCAGCAGTCCCGACCGGGGGATTACCCAAGAGACCCAGTACTTC.

The V gene is TRBV4-1, the J gene TRBJ2-2; weak D call: TRBD2 (6 bases). The germline V and J ends were trimmed by 3 bases and 5 bases, with 19 bases remaining between them. The V gene's germline CDR1 is MGHRA and CDR2 YSYEKL. The CDR3 length is 17 residues. This CDR3 is CASSHLSGLATTGELFF. Here the CDR3 DNA reads TGCGCCAGCAGCCACCTCTCGGGCCTAGCGACAACCGGGGAGCTGTTTTTT.

This clonotype turned up a few times. The CDR3 bases are TGTGCCACCAGCAGGGACATCACCACCCAAGAGACCCAGTACTTC. Protein product: CATSRDITTQETQYF. The rearrangement joins TRBV15 to TRBJ2-5; weak D call: TRBD1 (5 bases). This CDR3 is built from 15 residues. Germline-derived CDR1 and CDR2 are LNHNV and YYDKDF (reference sequence). V was pared by 3 bases and J by 1 base, with 12 bases between.

This chain joins TRBV19 and TRBJ2-7, with a weak D call TRBD2 (5 bases). This CDR3 region has 14 residues. The V end was cut by 5 bases, the J end by 5 bases, with 16 bases between. CDR1 and CDR2 (germline): LNHDA, SQIVND (reference sequence). CDR3: CASSRAGARNEQYF. CDR3 coding DNA: TGTGCCAGTAGTCGGGCGGGTGCCCGGAACGAGCAGTACTTC.

This clonotype was observed at least ten times. The gene calls are TRBV11-2 and TRBJ2-4; D unclear. Germline CDR1 reads SGHAT; CDR2 reads FQNNGV. Between the trimmed V and J ends, which lost 5 bases and 5 bases, there was a span of 7 bases. The CDR3 is 12 residues long. CDR3 in amino acids: CASSTMENIQYF. Written as DNA, the CDR3 is TGTGCCAGCAGCACGATGGAAAACATTCAGTACTTC.

This clonotype was observed a handful of times. This chain connects TRBV7-2 to TRBJ2-1; D is uncertain. The CDR3 has 15 residues. Per germline, CDR1 SGHTA and CDR2 FQGNSA. V was shortened by 5 bases and J by 0 bases, with 11 bases between the two germline ends. The chain's CDR3 is CASSRTVSSYNEQFF. The CDR3 DNA is TGTGCCAGCAGCCGGACGGTGAGCTCCTACAATGAGCAGTTCTTC.

The chain couples TRBV18 to TRBJ2-5, with D maybe TRBD1 (6 bases). The CDR3 totals 17 residues. V dropped 3 bases and J dropped 1 base, with 18 bases sitting between them. Per germline, CDR1 KGHSH and CDR2 LQKENI. The CDR3 sequence: CASSPTRGADTQETQYF. The CDR3 region has the DNA TGTGCCAGCTCACCCACCAGGGGTGCAGACACCCAAGAGACCCAGTACTTC.

The table lists this clonotype with a few counts. The chain couples TRBV4-1 to TRBJ2-3; the match to TRBD1 covers 9 bases. The CDR3 runs 16 residues. V shed 4 bases, J shed 3 bases, and the junction held 8 bases outside the gene matches. Germline assignment: CDR1 MGHRA and CDR2 YSYEKL. The CDR3 region is CASSRTPGQGTDTQYF. Here the CDR3 DNA reads TGCGCCAGCAGCCGGACTCCGGGACAGGGTACAGATACGCAGTATTTT.

The rearrangement joins TRBV20-1 to TRBJ2-3, with 9 positions matching TRBD2. The ends lost 4 bases at V and 0 bases at J; junction bases unmatched: 11. Germline CDR1 reads DFQATT; CDR2 reads SNEGSKA (reference sequence). The CDR3 has 17 amino acids. The CDR3 nucleotides read TGCAGTGCTAACGGGGCGGGAGGGGGGCGAAGCACAGATACGCAGTATTTT. It encodes CSANGAGGGRSTDTQYF.

This clonotype was seen a few times. The rearrangement links TRBV29-1 to TRBJ1-1; TRBD1 matches at 7 bases. The CDR3 runs to 12 residues. V trimming: 4 bases; J trimming: 4 bases; junction bases outside the gene matches: 3. Germline V CDR1 and CDR2: SQVTM, ANQGSEA. CDR3 nucleotides: TGCAGCGTTGTGACAGGGATCACTGAAGCTTTCTTT. Translated: CSVVTGITEAFF. Variable domain in full (rest from reference TRBV29-1 and TRBJ1-1): SAVISQKPSRDICQRGTSLTIQCQVDSQVTMMFWYRQQPGQSLTLIATANQGSEATYESGFVIDKFPISRPNLTFSTLTVSNMSPEDSSIYLCSVVTGITEAFFGQGTRLTVV.

This clonotype has just a few counts. This sequence joins TRBV5-1 and TRBJ2-7; D could derive from TRBD1 or TRBD2 (5 bases each). CDR3 length: 12 amino acids. V lost 0 bases and J lost 8, with 9 bases in between. Germline V gives CDR1 SGHRS, CDR2 YFSETQ. CDR3 coding DNA: TGCGCCAGCAGCTTGGGAGGGGAGCAGCAGTACTTC. Amino acid sequence: CASSLGGEQQYF.

V is TRBV6-5 and J is TRBJ1-4, with 7 bases identical to TRBD1. J was trimmed by 10 bases and V by 2 bases; bases with no gene match: 7. This CDR3 contains 14 residues. Germline lookup yields CDR1 MNHEY and CDR2 SVGAGI. The CDR3 reads CASSYGAGGVKLFF. CDR3 nucleotides: TGTGCCAGCAGTTACGGAGCAGGGGGGGTAAAACTGTTTTTT.

In this sample, this clonotype turned up many times. The chain carries TRBV20-1 and TRBJ2-3, with a possible D match to TRBD2 (7 bases). Germline CDR1 reads DFQATT; CDR2 reads SNEGSKA (reference sequence). The CDR3 sequence is 14 residues long. V was clipped by 0 bases and J by 8 bases, with 15 bases between them. CDR3 nucleotides: TGCAGTGCTAGAGACGCGGGGGCCAGCGGTACGCAGTATTTT. Its protein is CSARDAGASGTQYF.

This clonotype occurred a few times. The chain employs TRBV7-2 and TRBJ2-4; a possible D gene is TRBD2 (6 bases). The V and J ends lost 3 bases and 5 bases respectively, with 11 bases between them. The CDR3 is made up of 14 amino acids. Germline CDR1 is SGHTA and CDR2 is FQGNSA. The CDR3 sequence: CASSFRGTENIQYF. The CDR3 bases are TGTGCCAGCAGCTTCCGGGGGACGGAAAACATTCAGTACTTC.

This chain joins TRBV28 and TRBJ2-7; D is undetermined. The CDR3 runs to 11 residues. In germline, CDR1 is MDHEN, CDR2 SYDVKM. CDR3 amino acids: CAGGIGYEQYF. The CDR3 DNA sequence: TGTGCTGGTGGGATAGGGTACGAGCAGTACTTC.

The V and J genes are TRBV7-2 and TRBJ2-4; no reliable D call. Germline CDR1 and CDR2: SGHTA and FQGNSA. This CDR3 contains 15 residues. V lost 3 bases to trimming and J lost 0 bases, with 9 bases between them. CDR3 sequence reads: CASSFQLAAKNIQYF. The CDR3 coding sequence is TGTGCCAGCAGCTTCCAGCTGGCAGCCAAAAACATTCAGTACTTC. The whole variable domain, filled in from reference TRBV7-2 and TRBJ2-4, reads GAGVSQSPSNKVTEKGKDVELRCDPISGHTALYWYRQSLGQGLEFLIYFQGNSAPDKSGLPSDRFSAERTGGSVSTLTIQRTQQEDSAVYLCASSFQLAAKNIQYFGAGTRLSVL.

This clonotype has more than one count but fewer than ten. The chain combines TRBV29-1 with TRBJ1-4; no clear D. Germline CDR1 reads SQVTM; CDR2 reads ANQGSEA. The CDR3 is 14 amino acids. With 6 bases removed from V and 1 base from J, the gap between germline ends came to 12 bases. As DNA, the CDR3 is TGCAGCGTCAATAATGAGGGAACTAATGAAAAACTGTTTTTT. It encodes CSVNNEGTNEKLFF.

The CDR3 protein is CSARDLGRELGYTF. In nucleotides, the CDR3 is TGCAGTGCTAGAGATCTGGGCAGGGAACTTGGCTACACCTTC. The chain joins TRBV20-1 to TRBJ1-2; D is possibly TRBD1 (5 bases). The length of the CDR3 is 14 residues. CDR1 is DFQATT, CDR2 SNEGSKA, per germline (reference sequence). The germline V and J ends were trimmed by 0 bases and 7 bases, with 15 bases remaining between them.

The V call is TRBV2, the J call TRBJ2-7, with TRBD1 matching 7 bases. The germline gives CDR1 SNHLY, CDR2 FYNNEI. This CDR3 has 13 amino acids. V lost 4 bases to trimming and J lost 1 base; unmatched junction nucleotides: 1. CDR3 amino acids: CASSGGQSYEQYF. The CDR3 region has the DNA TGTGCCAGCAGTGGGGGACAGTCCTACGAGCAGTACTTC.

This clonotype was counted a few times. The chain carries TRBV20-1 and TRBJ2-3; 11 positions match TRBD2. The J segment lost 3 bases and the V segment lost 3 bases, leaving 5 bases of the junction unmatched. In germline, CDR1 is DFQATT, CDR2 SNEGSKA (reference sequence). This CDR3 is 15 amino acids long. CDR3 nucleotide sequence: TGCAGTGCTAGGGCGACTAGCGGGACGACAGATACGCAGTATTTT. Amino acids: CSARATSGTTDTQYF.

This chain connects TRBV7-9 to TRBJ2-1; 8 bases map to TRBD2. This CDR3 region has 15 residues. CDR1 SEHNR and CDR2 FQNEAQ come from the germline V gene (reference sequence). V dropped 4 bases and J dropped 9; count of bases not matched to a gene: 11. The CDR3 DNA follows: TGTGCCAGCAGCTCACCAGCGGGAGCGGTAGGTGAGCAGTTCTTC. Amino acid sequence: CASSSPAGAVGEQFF.

This clonotype has just a few counts. This chain connects TRBV11-2 to TRBJ2-1; 11 bases line up with TRBD2. The CDR3 extends over 16 amino acids. Germline V gives CDR1 SGHAT, CDR2 FQNNGV. Trimming at V came to 3 bases and at J to 8 bases, leaving 9 bases not matched to a gene. The CDR3 is CASSFTSGGARDEQFF. Here the CDR3 DNA reads TGTGCCAGCAGCTTTACTAGCGGGGGTGCCCGCGATGAGCAGTTCTTC.

A remark on this clonotype: One end of the junction varies from germline; a read error may be responsible. The chain uses TRBV3-1 and TRBJ2-7, with TRBD1 identical over 7 bases. The CDR3 totals 14 residues. Germline V lookup: CDR1 LGHDT, CDR2 YNNKEL (reference sequence). CDR3: CASSQDLVGQAQRF. CDR3 bases: TGTGCCAGCAGCCAAGATCTTGTCGGACAGGCGCAACGATTC.

This clonotype was seen a few times. The V call is TRBV28, the J call TRBJ2-2; D unresolved. Germline CDR1 and CDR2: MDHEN and SYDVKM. Deletions cut 5 bases from V and 7 bases from J, with 14 bases between. This CDR3 is built from 14 residues. The CDR3 region has the DNA TGTGCCAGCAGTACACCTACCCTGAGCGGGGAGCTGTTTTTT. This encodes CASSTPTLSGELFF.